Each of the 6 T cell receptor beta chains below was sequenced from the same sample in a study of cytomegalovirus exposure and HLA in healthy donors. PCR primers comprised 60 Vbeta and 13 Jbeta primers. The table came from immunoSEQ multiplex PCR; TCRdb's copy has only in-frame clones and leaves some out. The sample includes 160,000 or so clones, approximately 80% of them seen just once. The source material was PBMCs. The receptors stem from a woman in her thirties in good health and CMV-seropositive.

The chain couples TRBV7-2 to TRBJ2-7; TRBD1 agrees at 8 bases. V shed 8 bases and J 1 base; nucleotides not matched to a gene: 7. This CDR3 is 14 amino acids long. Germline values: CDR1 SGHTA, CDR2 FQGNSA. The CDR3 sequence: CASHPQGASYEQYF. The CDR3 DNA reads TGTGCCAGCCATCCCCAGGGGGCATCCTACGAGCAGTACTTC.

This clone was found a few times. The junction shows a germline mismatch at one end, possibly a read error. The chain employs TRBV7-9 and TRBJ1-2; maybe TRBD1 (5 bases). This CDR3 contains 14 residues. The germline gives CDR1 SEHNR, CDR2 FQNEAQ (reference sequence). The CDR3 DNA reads TGTGCCGGCAGCTCCATCGCAGGGAACTATGGCTACACCTTC. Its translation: CAGSSIAGNYGYTF.

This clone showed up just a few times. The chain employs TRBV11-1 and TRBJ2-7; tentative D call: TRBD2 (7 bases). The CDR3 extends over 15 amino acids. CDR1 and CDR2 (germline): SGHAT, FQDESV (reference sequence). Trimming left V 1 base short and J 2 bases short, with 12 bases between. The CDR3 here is CASSLDGGLTYEQYF. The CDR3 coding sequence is TGTGCCAGCAGCTTAGACGGGGGGCTCACCTACGAGCAGTACTTC.

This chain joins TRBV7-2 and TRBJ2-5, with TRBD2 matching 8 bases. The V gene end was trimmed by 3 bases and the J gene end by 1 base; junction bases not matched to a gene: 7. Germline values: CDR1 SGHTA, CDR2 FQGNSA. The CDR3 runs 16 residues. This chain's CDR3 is CASSFLSGGLQETQYF. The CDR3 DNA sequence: TGTGCCAGCAGCTTCCTGAGCGGGGGCCTCCAAGAGACCCAGTACTTC.

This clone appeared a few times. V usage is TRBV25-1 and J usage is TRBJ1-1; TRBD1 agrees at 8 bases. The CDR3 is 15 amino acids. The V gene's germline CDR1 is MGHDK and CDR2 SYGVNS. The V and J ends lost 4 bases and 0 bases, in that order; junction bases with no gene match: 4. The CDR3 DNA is TGTGCCAGCAGTGTAGCAGGGGGCTTGAACACTGAAGCTTTCTTT. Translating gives CASSVAGGLNTEAFF.

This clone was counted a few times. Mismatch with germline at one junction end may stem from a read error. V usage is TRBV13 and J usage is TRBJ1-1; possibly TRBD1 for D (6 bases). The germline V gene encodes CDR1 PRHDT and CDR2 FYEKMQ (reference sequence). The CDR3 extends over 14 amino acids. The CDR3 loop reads CASILQGWDTEAFF. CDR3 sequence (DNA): TGTGCCAGCATCTTACAGGGATGGGACACTGAAGCTTTCTTT. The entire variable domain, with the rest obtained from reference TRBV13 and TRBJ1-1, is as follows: AAGVIQSPRHLIKEKRETATLKCYPIPRHDTVYWYQQGPGQDPQFLISFYEKMQSDKGSIPDRFSAQQFSDYHSELNMSSLELGDSALYFCASILQGWDTEAFFGQGTRLTVV.